A single sample gave rise to the 18 T cell receptor beta chains below, sequenced in a study of blood T cell repertoires in COVID-19. Produced via immunoSEQ multiplex PCR; TCRdb's table is partial and in-frame only. The sample carries about 94,000 clones, more than 65% recorded once. Sample: peripheral blood. The receptors here all came from a man in his sixties with acute or convalescent COVID-19.

The chain joins TRBV6-5 to TRBJ2-3, with 8 nucleotides matching TRBD1. This CDR3 has 15 amino acids. With 8 bases clipped from V and 2 bases from J, the junction kept 9 bases outside the gene matches. CDR1 MNHEY and CDR2 SVGAGI come from the germline V gene. DNA for the CDR3: TGTGCCAGCCGGCAGAACAGGGGGTACACAGATACGCAGTATTTT. This encodes CASRQNRGYTDTQYF.

V and J are TRBV6-5 and TRBJ1-1; 7 nucleotides match TRBD1. Germline trimming cut 6 bases from V and 5 bases from J; bases unmatched to any gene: 9. This CDR3 region has 14 residues. Germline loops: CDR1 MNHEY, CDR2 SVGAGI. The CDR3, as DNA: TGTGCCAGCAGAAGCCAGACAGGGCATACTGAAGCTTTCTTT. Translating it yields CASRSQTGHTEAFF.

This clone showed up just once. The rearrangement uses TRBV27 and TRBJ1-2; D is unresolved. V shed 6 bases and J shed 2 bases, with 10 bases lying between them. CDR3 length: 13 residues. Germline values: CDR1 MNHEY, CDR2 SMNVEV (reference sequence). The CDR3 is CASRLSINYGYTF. The CDR3 DNA is TGTGCCAGCAGACTCTCCATCAACTATGGCTACACCTTC.

The chain links TRBV12-3 or TRBV12-4 to TRBJ2-7, with D maybe TRBD1 (6 bases). Trimming stripped 1 base from V and 7 bases from J, with 8 bases between. This CDR3 spans 12 amino acids. This CDR3 is CASSLGTAEQYF. The DNA of the CDR3 is TGTGCCAGCAGTTTAGGGACAGCTGAGCAGTACTTC.

This chain connects TRBV5-4 to TRBJ2-1, with unresolved D. Germline V gene sequence: CDR1 SGHNT, CDR2 YYREEE (reference sequence). With 0 bases removed from V and 6 bases from J, the gap between germline ends came to 7 bases. The CDR3 runs 13 residues. CDR3 region: CASSLGQINEQFF. The CDR3, as DNA: TGTGCCAGCAGCTTGGGTCAAATCAATGAGCAGTTCTTC. Full variable domain (missing parts from reference TRBV5-4 and TRBJ2-1): ETGVTQSPTHLIKTRGQQVTLRCSSQSGHNTVSWYQQALGQGPQFIFQYYREEENGRGNFPPRFSGLQFPNYSSELNVNALELDDSALYLCASSLGQINEQFFGPGTRLTVL.

The chain joins TRBV7-2 to TRBJ1-6; maybe TRBD1 (6 bases). The V and J ends lost 5 bases and 0 bases respectively, with 17 bases between them. The CDR3 is 18 residues long. Germline V gives CDR1 SGHTA, CDR2 FQGNSA. CDR3 region: CASSPKGQWSSYNSPLHF. The CDR3 nucleotides are TGTGCCAGCAGCCCCAAAGGACAGTGGAGCTCCTATAATTCACCCCTCCACTTT.

This clone was recorded once. The chain couples TRBV5-1 to TRBJ1-2; 8 nucleotides align to TRBD1. The CDR3 runs to 15 residues. V was pared by 2 bases and J by 1 base, with 4 bases of the junction left unmatched. The germline V gene has CDR1 SGHRS and CDR2 YFSETQ. The CDR3 nucleotides read TGCGCCAGCAGCTTCCAGGGGGCTAGTAACTATGGCTACACCTTC. It codes for CASSFQGASNYGYTF.

This rearrangement joins TRBV4-3 to TRBJ1-2; D gene unclear. This CDR3 comprises 14 residues. V lost 0 bases, J lost 4 bases, and 9 bases lay in between. Per germline, CDR1 LGHNA and CDR2 YSLEER. DNA of the CDR3: TGCGCCAGCAGCCAAGATTCCGGTTCCTATGGCTACACCTTC. Translation gives CASSQDSGSYGYTF.

The chain carries TRBV11-2 and TRBJ1-1; 8 positions agree with TRBD1. The junction had 8 bases not matched to a gene; V was cut back by 8 bases and J by 0 bases. Germline V gene sequence: CDR1 SGHAT, CDR2 FQNNGV. There are 15 residues in the CDR3. DNA of the CDR3: TGTGCCAGCCGAACAGGACAGGGAATGAACACTGAAGCTTTCTTT. The encoded protein is CASRTGQGMNTEAFF.

The J gene is TRBJ1-6, the V gene TRBV6-5, with TRBD1 as a possible D gene (6 bases). CDR1 is MNHEY and CDR2 is SVGAGI in the germline V gene. The CDR3 loop spans 15 amino acids. V lost 4 bases to trimming and J lost 5 bases, with 12 bases between them. CDR3 DNA: TGTGCCAGCAGTTCCGAGGGGGGGAATAATTCACCCCTCCACTTT. It translates to CASSSEGGNNSPLHF.

V gene TRBV12-5 combines with J gene TRBJ2-1; TRBD1 agrees at 12 bases. This CDR3 comprises 21 residues. CDR1 LGHNT and CDR2 FRNRAP come from the germline V gene. V lost 4 bases and J lost 0; bases outside the gene matches: 16. The DNA for the CDR3 is TGTGCTAGTGGTTCCCGGGACAGGGGGCTCCGGGTGGGGAACTCCTACAATGAGCAGTTCTTC. The encoded protein is CASGSRDRGLRVGNSYNEQFF.

The rearrangement uses TRBV9 and TRBJ1-6; 9 bases agree with TRBD1. The CDR3 contains 17 residues. The J segment lost 2 bases and the V segment lost 3 bases, leaving 6 bases of the junction unmatched. Germline assignment: CDR1 SGDLS and CDR2 YYNGEE. This chain's CDR3 is CASSAGQGSTYNSPLHF. DNA for the CDR3: TGTGCCAGCAGCGCCGGACAGGGGAGTACCTATAATTCACCCCTCCACTTT.

This clone was seen just once. J is TRBJ1-2 and V is TRBV18, with D tentatively TRBD1 (6 bases). The length of the CDR3 is 15 residues. Germline CDR1 KGHSH, CDR2 LQKENI. V gave up 6 bases and J gave up 4 bases, with 18 bases separating them. The CDR3 region is CASSPAGGRGYGYTF. The CDR3 DNA reads TGTGCCAGCTCCCCCGCCGGGGGGCGCGGCTATGGCTACACCTTC.

This clone has only one observation. This chain uses TRBV18 with TRBJ1-6, with D perhaps matching TRBD1 (5 bases). The CDR3 contains 16 residues. V dropped 5 bases and J dropped 1 base, with 12 bases sitting between them. CDR1 is KGHSH, CDR2 LQKENI, per germline. CDR3 amino acids: CASSESTGSYNSPLHF. CDR3 coding DNA: TGTGCCAGCTCAGAGAGCACAGGATCCTATAATTCACCCCTCCACTTT. The full variable domain, in which reference TRBV18 and TRBJ1-6 provide the parts outside the CDR3, is NAGVMQNPRHLVRRRGQEARLRCSPMKGHSHVYWYRQLPEEGLKFMVYLQKENIIDESGMPKERFSAEFPKEGPSILRIQQVVRGDSAAYFCASSESTGSYNSPLHFGNGTRLTVT.

V and J are TRBV21-1 and TRBJ2-7; the table gives TRBD1 as D, unverified against the DNA. TRBV21-1 is shown as a pseudogene. The CDR3 spans 12 residues. CDR3 nucleotides: TGTGCCAGCCTTGGACAGGGCTACGAGCAGTACTTC. This encodes CASLGQGYEQYF.

V gene TRBV14 combines with J gene TRBJ2-5, with TRBD1 matching 7 bases. The germline gives CDR1 SGHDN, CDR2 FVKESK. CDR3 length: 13 residues. The V and J ends lost 3 bases and 7 bases, in that order; junction bases with no gene match: 5. The CDR3, as DNA: TGTGCCAGCAGCCAGGACAGGTTCGGGACCCAGTACTTC. Translated, it gives CASSQDRFGTQYF.

V usage is TRBV24-1 and J usage is TRBJ1-5, with 7 bases lining up with TRBD1. V shed 1 base and J 4 bases; nucleotides not matched to a gene: 12. Germline V CDR1 and CDR2: KGHDR, SFDVKD. CDR3 size: 18 residues. The CDR3 is CATSDLSFRKTGNQPQHF. The CDR3 nucleotides are TGTGCCACCAGTGATTTAAGCTTCAGAAAGACAGGGAATCAGCCCCAGCATTTT.

The chain carries TRBV6-5 and TRBJ2-7; TRBD2 matches at 7 bases. Germline lookup yields CDR1 MNHEY and CDR2 SVGAGI. CDR3 size: 15 residues. V lost 0 bases and J lost 4; bases outside the gene matches: 6. Here the CDR3 reads CASSYSMGGGYEQYF. The CDR3 region has the DNA TGTGCCAGCAGTTACTCGATGGGGGGAGGGTACGAGCAGTACTTC.